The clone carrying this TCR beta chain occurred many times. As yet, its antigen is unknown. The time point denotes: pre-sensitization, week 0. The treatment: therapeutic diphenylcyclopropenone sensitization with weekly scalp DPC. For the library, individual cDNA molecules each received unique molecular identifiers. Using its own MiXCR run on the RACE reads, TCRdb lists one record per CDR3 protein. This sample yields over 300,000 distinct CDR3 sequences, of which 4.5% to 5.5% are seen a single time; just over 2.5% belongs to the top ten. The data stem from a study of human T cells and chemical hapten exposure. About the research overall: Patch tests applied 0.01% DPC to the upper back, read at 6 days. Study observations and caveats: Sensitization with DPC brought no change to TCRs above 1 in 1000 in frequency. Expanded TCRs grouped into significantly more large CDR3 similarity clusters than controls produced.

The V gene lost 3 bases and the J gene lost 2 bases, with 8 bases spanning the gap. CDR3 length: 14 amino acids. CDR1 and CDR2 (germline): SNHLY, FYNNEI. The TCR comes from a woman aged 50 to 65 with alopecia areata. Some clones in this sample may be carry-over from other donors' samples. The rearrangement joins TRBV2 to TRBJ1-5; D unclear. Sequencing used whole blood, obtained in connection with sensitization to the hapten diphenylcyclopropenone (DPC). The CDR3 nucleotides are TGTGCCAGCAGTGAGGGCCGAGGCAATCAGCCCCAGCATTTT. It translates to CASSEGRGNQPQHF.